Listed below are T cell receptor beta chains from one sample, sequenced in a study of T cells in Graves' hyperthyroidism and ophthalmopathy. Using its own MiXCR run on the multiplex PCR reads, TCRdb lists one record per CDR3 protein. The sample lists some 350,000 distinct CDR3 sequences, roughly 13% occurring once. Sequences were obtained from blood. The receptors come from a middle-aged woman with Graves' ophthalmopathy. Both conserved end residues are part of each CDR3. Fields, in order: V gene, J gene, CDR3 protein.

V gene: TRBV25-1; J gene: TRBJ1-3; CDR3 protein: CASSGQGYTIYF
V gene: TRBV20-1; J gene: TRBJ2-7; CDR3 protein: CSARDFSGRSEQYF
V gene: TRBV15; J gene: TRBJ1-3; CDR3 protein: CATSRDRAPGNTIYF
V gene: TRBV10-3; J gene: TRBJ1-3; CDR3 protein: CASIGVSSGNTIYF
V gene: TRBV29-1; J gene: TRBJ2-7; CDR3 protein: CSVDGFYEQYF
V gene: TRBV6-1; J gene: TRBJ2-2; CDR3 protein: CASTDRVRIDTGELFF
V gene: TRBV2; J gene: TRBJ1-1; CDR3 protein: CASSEARGIVGTEAFF
V gene: TRBV12-3/TRBV12-4; J gene: TRBJ2-3; CDR3 protein: CASSGGRFRTDTQYF
V gene: TRBV6-5; J gene: TRBJ2-3; CDR3 protein: CASSYSGLTPGTDTQYF
V gene: TRBV28; J gene: TRBJ2-3; CDR3 protein: CASRPYRGSDTQYF
V gene: TRBV2; J gene: TRBJ1-4; CDR3 protein: CASSERAATNEKLFF
V gene: TRBV29-1; J gene: TRBJ1-2; CDR3 protein: CSVRTGEENGYTF
V gene: TRBV9; J gene: TRBJ2-1; CDR3 protein: CASSVSGTNNEQFF
V gene: TRBV6-5; J gene: TRBJ1-2; CDR3 protein: CASSYDQGISPGRGYTF
V gene: TRBV12-3/TRBV12-4; J gene: TRBJ1-1; CDR3 protein: CASSKQGISEAFF
V gene: TRBV5-5; J gene: TRBJ2-6; CDR3 protein: CASSETGTGVPGANVLTF
V gene: TRBV28; J gene: TRBJ2-1; CDR3 protein: CASSGAGAGAINEQFF
V gene: TRBV5-1; J gene: TRBJ2-5; CDR3 protein: CASSLEGRGQETQYF
V gene: TRBV19; J gene: TRBJ2-7; CDR3 protein: CASSIGGGYEQYF
V gene: TRBV25-1; J gene: TRBJ1-1; CDR3 protein: CASSRGLIRRNTEAFF
V gene: TRBV6-1; J gene: TRBJ1-1; CDR3 protein: CASSYFYSQGDTEAFF
V gene: TRBV11-1; J gene: TRBJ2-7; CDR3 protein: CASSYTAISSYEQYF
V gene: TRBV11-2; J gene: TRBJ2-7; CDR3 protein: CASSFEAAYEQYF
V gene: TRBV28; J gene: TRBJ2-7; CDR3 protein: CASSLMGISGRLPLTYEQYF
V gene: TRBV2; J gene: TRBJ2-1; CDR3 protein: CASRWNNEQFF
V gene: TRBV2; J gene: TRBJ1-3; CDR3 protein: CASSEWGLSGNTIYF
V gene: TRBV13; J gene: TRBJ1-3; CDR3 protein: CASSRDRVDGNTIYF
V gene: TRBV27; J gene: TRBJ2-7; CDR3 protein: CASSLIPPLTSGSSYEQYF
V gene: TRBV7-2; J gene: TRBJ2-1; CDR3 protein: CASSQRGRDRAGNEQFF
V gene: TRBV7-8; J gene: TRBJ1-1; CDR3 protein: CASSLALYTEAFF
V gene: TRBV6-2/TRBV6-3; J gene: TRBJ2-5; CDR3 protein: CASSYEDRRETQYF
V gene: TRBV27; J gene: TRBJ1-5; CDR3 protein: CASSFLSNQPQHF
V gene: TRBV3-1; J gene: TRBJ2-3; CDR3 protein: CASRSQGATDTQYF
V gene: TRBV5-1; J gene: TRBJ1-6; CDR3 protein: CASSSRTDYNSPLHF
V gene: TRBV15; J gene: TRBJ2-1; CDR3 protein: CATSRKREGPDEQFF
V gene: TRBV30; J gene: TRBJ1-2; CDR3 protein: CAWHRDRESGYTF
V gene: TRBV20-1; J gene: TRBJ2-5; CDR3 protein: CSARFGETQYF
V gene: TRBV19; J gene: TRBJ2-5; CDR3 protein: CASSDLSETQYF
V gene: TRBV9; J gene: TRBJ1-6; CDR3 protein: CASSVDHYNSPLHF
V gene: TRBV2; J gene: TRBJ1-1; CDR3 protein: CASSLDSETEAFF
V gene: TRBV2; J gene: TRBJ1-5; CDR3 protein: CASRDRGFQDQPQHF
V gene: TRBV7-3; J gene: TRBJ2-1; CDR3 protein: CASSSLGAGAEQFF